This is a list of T cell receptor beta chains from one sample in a study of blood T cell repertoires in COVID-19. Data came from immunoSEQ multiplex PCR; TCRdb stores just in-frame clones and leaves some out. The data contain about 400,000 clones, roughly 88% of them singletons. Sequenced material: PBMCs or T cells enriched from blood (not recorded which). Receptor source: a woman aged 35 to 49 with acute COVID-19. CDR3s include the opening cysteine and the closing phenylalanine or tryptophan. A D gene is named only where the DNA matches it firmly. A clone size is listed for some rows: how often the clone was seen (once, few, many), or a class if it is expanded.

>TRBV2|TRBJ1-2|-|-
TGTGCCAGCAGCGGGGGTCAGGACGGGGACACCTTC
CASSGGQDGDTF
>TRBV19|TRBJ1-5|few|TRBD1
TGTGCCAGTAGTGACGGACAGGGGAGGCAGCCCCAGCATTTT
CASSDGQGRQPQHF
>TRBV4-1|TRBJ2-7|-|TRBD2
TGCGCCAGCAGCCAAGATCCCCCCCTAGCGGGGGGCGAGCAGTACTTC
CASSQDPPLAGGEQYF
>TRBV6-5|TRBJ2-7|-|TRBD1
TGTGCCAGCAGTTACTCAGGGACAGGTTTGTTGGACTTC
CASSYSGTGLLDF
>TRBV19|TRBJ1-6|-|-
TGTGCCAGTAGTATAGGAGGCACCTTGCACTTT
CASSIGGTLHF
>TRBV10-3|TRBJ2-5|-|-
TGTGCCATCAGTGAGCAGCAAGAGACCCAGTACTTC
CAISEQQETQYF
>TRBV6-5|TRBJ1-1|-|-
TGTGCCAGCAGTTATAGGGCGGGGAACACTGAAGCTTTCTTT
CASSYRAGNTEAFF
>TRBV3-1/TRBV3-2|TRBJ1-1|once|-
TGTGCCAGCAGCCAAGAGATACAGGGTACTGAAGCTTTCTTT
CASSQEIQGTEAFF
>TRBV18|TRBJ1-2|-|-
TGTGCCAGCTCATCCAGAAACTATGGCTACACCTTC
CASSSRNYGYTF
>TRBV3-1/TRBV3-2|TRBJ2-1|-|TRBD2
TGTGCCAGCAGCCAAGTAATCAGCGGCGGGGGGTCCATCCAGAGCTCCTACAATGGGCAGTTCTTC
CASSQVISGGGSIQSSYNGQFF
>TRBV29-1|TRBJ2-1|-|TRBD1
TGCAGCGACAGACAGGGGGCCAAGGATGAGCAGTTCTTC
CSDRQGAKDEQFF
>TRBV19|TRBJ2-6|-|TRBD1
TGTGCCACCCGAGACAGGGTTGGGGCCAACGTCCTGACTTTC
CATRDRVGANVLTF
>TRBV2|TRBJ1-2|-|-
TGTGCCAGCAGTGAAGCAGCCAACTATGGCTACACCTTC
CASSEAANYGYTF
>TRBV6-6|TRBJ2-3|-|-
TGTGCCAGCAGTACCCGGACAGATAGCACAGATACGCAGTATTTT
CASSTRTDSTDTQYF
>TRBV18|TRBJ1-1|few|TRBD1
TGTGCCAGCTCACCCGGGACAGGGTCGATGAACACTGAAGCTTTCTTT
CASSPGTGSMNTEAFF
>TRBV7-8|TRBJ1-6|-|-
TGTGCCAGCAGCTTAGCGCAGTTGACCCTCCACTTT
CASSLAQLTLHF
>TRBV5-4|TRBJ1-2|-|-
TGTGCCAGCAGCTTGGTAGTCAATGGACTTGGCTACACCTTC
CASSLVVNGLGYTF
>TRBV12-3/TRBV12-4|TRBJ1-6|-|TRBD1
TGTGCCAGCAAGGGGGCGCGGAATTCACCCCTCCACTTT
CASKGARNSPLHF
>TRBV6-5|TRBJ2-7|-|TRBD2
TGTGCCAGCAGTTACTTTGGTGGGGGACTAGCGGAGCAGTACTTC
CASSYFGGGLAEQYF
>TRBV14|TRBJ2-2|-|-
TGTGCCAGCAGCCCGACAGGCTCCGGGGAGCTGTTTTTT
CASSPTGSGELFF
>TRBV7-2|TRBJ2-7|few|-
TGTGCCAGCAGCTTAGGGCGGGGGCGCGTCTACGAGCAGTACTTC
CASSLGRGRVYEQYF
>TRBV20-1|TRBJ1-2|-|-
TGCAGTGCTTTACGAGTTGGCTACACCTTC
CSALRVGYTF
>TRBV2|TRBJ1-6|-|-
TGTGCCAGCAGCCTCAGGGAAAGCAATTCACCCCTCCACTTT
CASSLRESNSPLHF
>TRBV27|TRBJ2-5|-|-
TGTGCCAGCAGCCCTCCTAGGGGAGGAGAGACCCAGTACTTC
CASSPPRGGETQYF
>TRBV4-1|TRBJ2-7|few|TRBD2
TGCGCCAGCAGCCAAGCCGGGACTAGCGGGCACTACGAGCAGTACTTC
CASSQAGTSGHYEQYF